The rows below give T cell receptor beta chains drawn from one sample of a study of cytomegalovirus exposure and HLA in healthy donors. Profiled with immunoSEQ multiplex PCR; TCRdb holds only in-frame clones, not every one. This sample has 150,000 to 200,000 clones, with approximately 86% found just once. The sample comprised PBMCs. These TCRs come from a boy between 2 and 10 years old in good health and CMV-seronegative. The CDR3 runs from the conserved cysteine through the conserved F or W. A D gene is named only where the DNA matches it firmly. Rows may omit the clone size; those that give it use once, few, many or a size class.

j_gene,d_gene,abundance,v_gene,CDR3aa,CDR3nt
TRBJ2-1,TRBD2,NA,TRBV27,CASSSVLAGTPYNEQFF,TGTGCCAGCAGTTCGGTATTAGCGGGGACGCCCTACAATGAGCAGTTCTTC
TRBJ2-2,TRBD2,NA,TRBV2,CASSRSGGPNTGELFF,TGTGCCAGCAGCCGTAGCGGGGGGCCAAACACCGGGGAGCTGTTTTTT
TRBJ2-2,NA,NA,TRBV7-3,CASSLTSSGELFF,TGTGCCAGCAGCCTTACTAGTTCCGGGGAGCTGTTTTTT
TRBJ1-1,NA,NA,TRBV5-1,CASSWREGITEAFF,TGCGCCAGCAGCTGGCGGGAGGGAATAACTGAAGCTTTCTTT
TRBJ1-6,NA,NA,TRBV2,CASSDSYSSYNSPLHF,TGTGCCAGCAGTGATTCCTATAGCTCCTATAATTCACCCCTCCACTTT
TRBJ1-1,TRBD1,NA,TRBV9,CASTLTGMNTEAFF,TGTGCCAGCACCCTGACAGGGATGAACACTGAAGCTTTCTTT
TRBJ2-3,NA,NA,TRBV5-1,CASSLVKQFTDTQYF,TGCGCCAGCAGCTTGGTCAAACAATTCACAGATACGCAGTATTTT
TRBJ1-2,NA,NA,TRBV18,CASSPGGPASGYTF,TGTGCCAGCTCACCAGGAGGGCCTGCCTCTGGCTACACCTTC
TRBJ1-1,NA,NA,TRBV7-9,CASSFTENTEAFF,TGTGCCAGCAGCTTCACAGAGAACACTGAAGCTTTCTTT
TRBJ2-7,NA,NA,TRBV19,CASSTGPISYGEEQYF,TGTGCCAGTAGTACCGGACCAATCTCTTACGGGGAAGAGCAGTACTTC
TRBJ2-3,NA,once,TRBV30,CAWRVDSSPTDTQYF,TGTGCCTGGAGGGTGGACAGCAGTCCCACCGATACGCAGTATTTT
TRBJ2-7,TRBD2,NA,TRBV9,CASSSGTSGDYEQYF,TGTGCCAGCAGCAGCGGGACTAGCGGGGACTACGAGCAGTACTTC
TRBJ2-7,TRBD1,NA,TRBV27,CASKIDRGIGEQYF,TGTGCCAGCAAAATTGACAGGGGCATCGGCGAGCAGTACTTC
TRBJ1-2,NA,NA,TRBV28,CASSFTGLGYTF,TGTGCCAGCAGTTTCACGGGACTAGGCTACACCTTC
TRBJ1-1,TRBD1,NA,TRBV5-6,CASSLAGGHTEAFF,TGTGCCAGCAGCTTGGCAGGGGGCCACACTGAAGCTTTCTTT
TRBJ2-7,NA,NA,TRBV9,CASSPGGASGYEQYF,TGTGCCAGCAGCCCAGGAGGGGCCAGTGGCTACGAGCAGTACTTC
TRBJ2-7,TRBD2,NA,TRBV13,CASSITTSGGNYEQYF,TGTGCCAGCAGCATAACAACTAGCGGGGGCAACTACGAGCAGTACTTC
TRBJ2-2,NA,NA,TRBV6-1,CASSEGTRGPGELFF,TGTGCCAGCAGTGAAGGGACCAGGGGTCCCGGGGAGCTGTTTTTT
TRBJ2-5,NA,NA,TRBV5-6,CASSPERGETQYF,TGTGCCAGCAGCCCCGAGAGGGGGGAGACCCAGTACTTC
TRBJ2-2,NA,NA,TRBV5-1,CASSLSPSDTGELFF,TGCGCCAGCAGCTTGTCACCGTCGGACACCGGGGAGCTGTTTTTT
TRBJ1-2,NA,NA,TRBV12-5,CASGPTGGAYGYTF,TGTGCTAGTGGTCCCACGGGGGGCGCCTATGGCTACACCTTC
TRBJ2-3,TRBD1,NA,TRBV19,CASSGGTGGDTQYF,TGTGCCAGTAGTGGTGGGACAGGAGGAGATACGCAGTATTTT
TRBJ1-5,NA,NA,TRBV2,CASSGSGTISNQPQHF,TGTGCCAGCAGTGGATCCGGGACAATTAGCAATCAGCCCCAGCATTTT
TRBJ1-5,NA,NA,TRBV6-5,CASSYPLGPQHF,TGTGCCAGCAGTTACCCCCTCGGGCCCCAGCATTTT
TRBJ1-6,NA,NA,TRBV9,CASSTNPHRVDASPLHF,TGTGCCAGCAGCACAAACCCTCACAGGGTAGACGCTTCACCCCTCCACTTT
TRBJ1-1,NA,NA,TRBV28,CASSSPSGTPTEAFF,TGTGCCAGCAGTTCCCCCTCCGGGACACCCACTGAAGCTTTCTTT
TRBJ1-4,NA,NA,TRBV19,CASSISGTNEKLFF,TGTGCCAGTAGTATTTCGGGAACTAATGAAAAACTGTTTTTT
TRBJ2-7,NA,once,TRBV28,CASSSFGVEAYEQYF,TGTGCCAGCAGTTCCTTCGGGGTCGAAGCCTACGAGCAGTACTTC
TRBJ2-5,TRBD1,NA,TRBV16,CASSQDRRGETQYF,TGTGCCAGCAGCCAGGACAGGCGCGGGGAGACCCAGTACTTC
TRBJ2-7,NA,NA,TRBV27,CASSANNNEQYF,TGTGCCAGCAGTGCGAATAATAACGAGCAGTACTTC
TRBJ2-7,TRBD2,once,TRBV28,CASSSAGGPGEQYF,TGTGCCAGCAGTTCAGCGGGGGGCCCAGGGGAGCAGTACTTC
TRBJ2-3,TRBD2,NA,TRBV9,CASRFSGGTDTQYF,TGTGCCAGCAGGTTTAGCGGGGGCACAGATACGCAGTATTTT
TRBJ2-7,NA,NA,TRBV5-1,CASSWGQEQYF,TGCGCCAGCAGCTGGGGACAAGAGCAGTACTTC
TRBJ2-1,TRBD1,NA,TRBV5-4,CASRTGGKNEQFF,TGTGCCAGCAGGACAGGGGGGAAAAATGAGCAGTTCTTC
TRBJ2-7,TRBD1,NA,TRBV19,CASSIRGTGSTYEQYF,TGTGCCAGTAGTATTCGCGGGACAGGGTCCACCTACGAGCAGTACTTC
TRBJ2-7,NA,NA,TRBV5-1,CASSLGGEAYEQYF,TGCGCCAGCAGCTTGGGGGGAGAGGCCTACGAGCAGTACTTC
TRBJ2-1,TRBD2,NA,TRBV6-4,CASRAGGMSNEQFF,TGTGCCAGCAGAGCGGGGGGCATGAGCAATGAGCAGTTCTTC
TRBJ1-1,NA,NA,TRBV11-3,CASRKDKNTEAFF,TGTGCCAGCAGGAAGGACAAGAACACTGAAGCTTTCTTT
TRBJ1-1,TRBD1,NA,TRBV5-6,CASSRGTANTEAFF,TGTGCCAGCAGCCGAGGGACAGCGAACACTGAAGCTTTCTTT